This T cell receptor (beta chain) was recovered during a study of a mutant IDH1 vaccine in newly diagnosed glioma. Study-wide background: Of the patients given treatment, approximately 60% were male and approximately 38% were female, and a mean age of roughly 40 years was recorded. V12 corresponded to week 35 and V13 to week 47.

The study's findings and limits: With respect to changes in top peripheral T cell clonotypes, pseudoprogression seemed unrelated. Immune responses induced by vaccination arose in approximately 93% of the patients.

The length of the CDR3 is 13 residues. Concerning this clone itself: Its specificity is unknown.

Time point defined: week 35, safety follow-up. Every vaccination contained 300 ug of the mutant IDH1 20-mer peptide and was paired with topical imiquimod. The method was immunoSEQ multiplex PCR; TCRdb's version includes in-frame clones alone and lacks a portion of them. The data show around 50,000 clones, 65% to 80% seen once. The clonotype originates from a man aged 35 to 55 with glioma. The rearrangement joins TRBV1 to TRBJ2-7; the D call of TRBD2 is as the table states it, not checked on the DNA. TRBV1 is classified as a pseudogene. The source material was PBMCs, sampled from a glioma patient whose treatment included an IDH1 peptide vaccine. CDR3 residues: CTSSQDPILEQYF. The CDR3 nucleotides read TGCACCAGCAGCCAAGATCCGATACTCGAGCAGTACTTC.